This entry concerns a single TCR beta chain. These data originate in a study of blood T cell repertoires in COVID-19. Study details: Samples of COVID-19 (acute and convalescent) were obtained from the United States, Italy and Spain.

V dropped 5 bases and J dropped 4 bases, with 9 bases sitting between them. The CDR3 covers 12 residues. Germline assignment: CDR1 MNHEY and CDR2 SVGEGT. The table came from immunoSEQ multiplex PCR; TCRdb's copy has only in-frame clones and leaves some out. The table lists about 190,000 clones, about 88% of them singletons. The material sequenced was peripheral blood. The chain carries TRBV6-2 or TRBV6-3 and TRBJ2-7, with D hard to call. The TCR originated in a man aged 25 to 40 with acute or convalescent COVID-19. The CDR3: CASSQINYEQYF. As DNA, the CDR3 is TGTGCCAGCAGTCAGATAAATTACGAGCAGTACTTC.